The rows below give T cell receptor beta chains drawn from one sample of a study of T cell repertoires in cytomegalovirus infection. TCRdb independently ran MiXCR on the reads; one entry per CDR3 protein. Counted here are about 300,000 distinct CDR3 sequences, around 9.6% occurring once; the ten biggest clones make up around 2.4%. Input material: PBMCs. These receptors came from a human donor in good health (CMV status not recorded). Some clones in this sample may be carry-over from other donors' samples. Both conserved end residues are part of each CDR3. The order of the fields is J gene, D gene, V gene, clone size, CDR3 length, CDR3 DNA, CDR3 protein. A D gene is named only where the DNA matches it firmly. Not all rows give a size; the values are once, few, many and, for expanded clones, a class.

J: TRBJ2-1
D: TRBD2
V: TRBV25-1
size: many
length: 15
DNA: TGTGCCAGCAGTTACGGGGGGGCCTTCTACAATGAGCAGTTCTTC
CDR3: CASSYGGAFYNEQFF

J: TRBJ2-1
D: .
V: TRBV28
size: many
length: 14
DNA: TGTGCCAGCAGTTTAGGGGGGGGGCTTGGCGGGCAGTTCTTC
CDR3: CASSLGGGLGGQFF

J: TRBJ2-1
D: .
V: TRBV6-5
size: many
length: 15
DNA: TGTGCCAGCAGTTCCGGGATAGCTCGGCGGAGTGAGCAGTTCTTC
CDR3: CASSSGIARRSEQFF

J: TRBJ1-5
D: .
V: TRBV7-3
size: many
length: 13
DNA: TGTGCCAGCAGCCATGGGCTGGGTCAGCCCCAGCATTTT
CDR3: CASSHGLGQPQHF

J: TRBJ2-5
D: TRBD2
V: TRBV7-2
size: many
length: 16
DNA: TGTGCCAGCAGCGCGACGCTAGCGGGGGGGTCCGAGACCCAGTACTTC
CDR3: CASSATLAGGSETQYF

J: TRBJ1-1
D: TRBD1
V: TRBV7-2
size: many
length: 13
DNA: TGTGCCAGCAGCTTTACAGGGGTCACTGAAGCTTTCTTT
CDR3: CASSFTGVTEAFF

J: TRBJ2-3
D: TRBD2
V: TRBV5-1
size: many
length: 16
DNA: TGCGCCAGCAGCTCTCGAGCGGGGGGGGCGACAGATACGCAGTATTTT
CDR3: CASSSRAGGATDTQYF

J: TRBJ2-3
D: TRBD2
V: TRBV20-1
size: few
length: 14
DNA: TGCAGTGCGGGAGGACTAGCGGGCACAGATACGCAGTATTTT
CDR3: CSAGGLAGTDTQYF

J: TRBJ2-7
D: TRBD2
V: TRBV10-3
size: few
length: 14
DNA: TGTGCCATCAGGCCTAGCGGCCTCTCCTACGAGCAGTACTTC
CDR3: CAIRPSGLSYEQYF

J: TRBJ2-1
D: TRBD1
V: TRBV20-1
size: few
length: 15
DNA: TGCAGTGCTCAAGTATACAGGGGGCTATACAATGAGCAGTTCTTC
CDR3: CSAQVYRGLYNEQFF

J: TRBJ1-2
D: TRBD1
V: TRBV12-3/TRBV12-4
size: few
length: 15
DNA: TGTGCCAGCAGTTTGGGGACAGGGGGAGGAAATGGCTACACCTTC
CDR3: CASSLGTGGGNGYTF

J: TRBJ1-5
D: .
V: TRBV28
size: many
length: 14
DNA: TGTGCCAGCAGTTTTGGGAACACGGTTCGGCCCCAGCATTTT
CDR3: CASSFGNTVRPQHF

J: TRBJ2-7
D: .
V: TRBV10-3
size: .
length: 15
DNA: TGTGCCATCAGTGGGGTGGGGATCCCGCCGCACGAGCAGTACTTC
CDR3: CAISGVGIPPHEQYF

J: TRBJ1-1
D: .
V: TRBV7-2
size: many
length: 13
DNA: TGTGCCAGCAGACAGGACAGGAACACTGAAGCTTTCTTT
CDR3: CASRQDRNTEAFF

J: TRBJ1-1
D: .
V: TRBV7-9
size: .
length: 15
DNA: TGTGCCAGCAGCTTAGAGGGAATAAAGAACACTGAAGCTTTCTTT
CDR3: CASSLEGIKNTEAFF